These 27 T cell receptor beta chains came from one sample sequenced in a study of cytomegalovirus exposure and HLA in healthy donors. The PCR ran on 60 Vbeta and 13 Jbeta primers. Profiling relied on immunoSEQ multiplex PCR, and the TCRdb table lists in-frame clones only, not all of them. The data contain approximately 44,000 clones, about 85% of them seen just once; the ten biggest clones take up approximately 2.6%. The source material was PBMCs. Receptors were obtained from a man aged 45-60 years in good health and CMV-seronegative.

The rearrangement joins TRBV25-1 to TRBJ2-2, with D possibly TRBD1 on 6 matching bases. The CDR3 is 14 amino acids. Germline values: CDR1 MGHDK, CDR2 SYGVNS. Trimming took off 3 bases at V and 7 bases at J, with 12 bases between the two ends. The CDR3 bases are TGTGCCAGCAGTGAGTGGGACAAGAGCGGGGAGCTGTTTTTT. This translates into CASSEWDKSGELFF.

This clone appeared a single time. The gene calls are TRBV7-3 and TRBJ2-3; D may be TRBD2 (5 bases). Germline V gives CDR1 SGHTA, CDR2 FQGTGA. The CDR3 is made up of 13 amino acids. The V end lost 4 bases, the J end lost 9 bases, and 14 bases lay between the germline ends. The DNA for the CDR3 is TGTGCCAGCAGCTCCATCGGGGATGACACGCAGTATTTT. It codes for CASSSIGDDTQYF.

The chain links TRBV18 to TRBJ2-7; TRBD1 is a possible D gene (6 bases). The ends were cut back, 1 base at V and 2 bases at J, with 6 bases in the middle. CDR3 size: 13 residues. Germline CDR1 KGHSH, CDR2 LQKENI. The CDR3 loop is CASSPQGAYEQYF. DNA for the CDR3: TGTGCCAGCTCACCACAGGGGGCCTACGAGCAGTACTTC. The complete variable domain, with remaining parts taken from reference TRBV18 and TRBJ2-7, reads NAGVMQNPRHLVRRRGQEARLRCSPMKGHSHVYWYRQLPEEGLKFMVYLQKENIIDESGMPKERFSAEFPKEGPSILRIQQVVRGDSAAYFCASSPQGAYEQYFGPGTRLTVT.

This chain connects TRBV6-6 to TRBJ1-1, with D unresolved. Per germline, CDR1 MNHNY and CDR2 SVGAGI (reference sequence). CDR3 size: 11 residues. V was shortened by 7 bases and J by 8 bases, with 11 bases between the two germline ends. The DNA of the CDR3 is TGTGCCAGCACCACCGGGAACGAAGCTTTCTTT. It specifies CASTTGNEAFF.

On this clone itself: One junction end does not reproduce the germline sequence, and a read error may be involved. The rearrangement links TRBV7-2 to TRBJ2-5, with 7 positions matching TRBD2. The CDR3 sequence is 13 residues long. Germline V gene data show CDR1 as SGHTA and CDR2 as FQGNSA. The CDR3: CAGRTLAKETQYF. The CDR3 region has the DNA TGTGCCGGCAGGACACTAGCGAAAGAGACCCAGTACTTC.

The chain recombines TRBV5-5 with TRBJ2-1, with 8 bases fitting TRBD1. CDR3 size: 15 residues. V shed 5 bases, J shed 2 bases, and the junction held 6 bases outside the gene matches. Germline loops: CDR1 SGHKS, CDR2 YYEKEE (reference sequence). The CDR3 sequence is CASRPRTGTYNEQFF. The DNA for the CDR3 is TGTGCCAGCAGACCGAGGACAGGGACCTACAATGAGCAGTTCTTC.

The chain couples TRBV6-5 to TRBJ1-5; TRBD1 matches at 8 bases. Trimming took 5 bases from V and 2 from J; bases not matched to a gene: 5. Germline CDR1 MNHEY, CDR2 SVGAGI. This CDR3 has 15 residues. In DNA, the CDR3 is TGTGCCAGCAGTCCGACAGGGGTTGGCAATCAGCCCCAGCATTTT. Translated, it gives CASSPTGVGNQPQHF.

The CDR3 loop is CASSVGDGLYEQYF. The CDR3 region has the DNA TGTGCCAGCAGCGTAGGGGATGGACTTTACGAGCAGTACTTC. This chain connects TRBV9 to TRBJ2-7; tentative D call: TRBD2 (5 bases). Trimming removed 0 bases at V and 4 bases at J, with 11 bases between. The CDR3 covers 14 residues. CDR1 is SGDLS, CDR2 YYNGEE, per germline.

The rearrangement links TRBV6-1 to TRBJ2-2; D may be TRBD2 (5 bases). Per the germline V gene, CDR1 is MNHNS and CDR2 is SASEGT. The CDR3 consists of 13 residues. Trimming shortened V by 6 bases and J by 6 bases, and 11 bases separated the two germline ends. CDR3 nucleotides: TGTGCCAGCAGGAAGGTCGGGGCCGGGGAGCTGTTTTTT. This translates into CASRKVGAGELFF.

In DNA, the CDR3 is TGTGCCAGCAGTTTGGGACTACTTTACGAGCAGTACTTC. This codes for CASSLGLLYEQYF. The chain has TRBV27 and TRBJ2-7; 7 nucleotides line up with TRBD2. V lost 3 bases and J lost 4; bases outside the gene matches: 3. The CDR3 loop spans 13 amino acids. Germline V gene sequence: CDR1 MNHEY, CDR2 SMNVEV (reference sequence).

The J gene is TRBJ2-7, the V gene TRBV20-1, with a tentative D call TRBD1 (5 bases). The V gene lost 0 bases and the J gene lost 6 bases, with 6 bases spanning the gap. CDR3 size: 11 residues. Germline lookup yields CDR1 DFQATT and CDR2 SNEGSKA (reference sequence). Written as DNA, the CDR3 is TGCAGTGCTAGAGATAGGGGCGAGCAGTACTTC. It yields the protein CSARDRGEQYF.

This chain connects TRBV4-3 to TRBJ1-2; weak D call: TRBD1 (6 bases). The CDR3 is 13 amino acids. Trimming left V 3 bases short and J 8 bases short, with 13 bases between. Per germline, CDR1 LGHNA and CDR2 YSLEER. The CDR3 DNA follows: TGCGCCAGCAGCCAGACAGGTTCCGAGGGCTACACCTTC. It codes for CASSQTGSEGYTF.

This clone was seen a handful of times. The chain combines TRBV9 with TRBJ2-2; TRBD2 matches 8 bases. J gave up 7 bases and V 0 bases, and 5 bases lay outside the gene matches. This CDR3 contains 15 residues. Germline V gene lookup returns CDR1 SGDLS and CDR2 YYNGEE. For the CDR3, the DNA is TGTGCCAGCAGCGTAGTGAGCGGGAGTAGCGGGGAGCTGTTTTTT. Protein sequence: CASSVVSGSSGELFF.

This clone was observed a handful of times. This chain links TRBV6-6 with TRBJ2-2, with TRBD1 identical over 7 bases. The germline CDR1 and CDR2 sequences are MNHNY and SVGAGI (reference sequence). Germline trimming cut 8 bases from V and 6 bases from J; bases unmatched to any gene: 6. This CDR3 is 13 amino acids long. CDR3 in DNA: TGTGCCAGCGAGGGGGCGGCGGCCGGGGAGCTGTTTTTT. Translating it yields CASEGAAAGELFF.

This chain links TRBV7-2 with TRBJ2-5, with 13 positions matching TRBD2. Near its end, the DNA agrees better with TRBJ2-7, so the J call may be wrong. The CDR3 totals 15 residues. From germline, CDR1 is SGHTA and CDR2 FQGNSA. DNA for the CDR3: TGTGCCAGCAGAAGCCGGACTAGCGGGGGCTACGAGCAGTACTTC. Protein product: CASRSRTSGGYEQYF.

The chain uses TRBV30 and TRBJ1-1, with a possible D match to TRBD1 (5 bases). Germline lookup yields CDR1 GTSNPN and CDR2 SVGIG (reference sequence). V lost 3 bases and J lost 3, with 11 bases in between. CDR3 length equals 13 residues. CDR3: CAWRPSRDTEAFF. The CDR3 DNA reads TGTGCCTGGAGGCCGAGCAGGGACACTGAAGCTTTCTTT.

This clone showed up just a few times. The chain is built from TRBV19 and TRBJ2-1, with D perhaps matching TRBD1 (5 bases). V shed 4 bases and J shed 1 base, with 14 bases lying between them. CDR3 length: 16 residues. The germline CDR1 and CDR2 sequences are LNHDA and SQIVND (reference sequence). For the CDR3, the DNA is TGTGCCAGTAGTAACTCAAGGGGATTTTCCTACAATGAGCAGTTCTTC. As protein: CASSNSRGFSYNEQFF.

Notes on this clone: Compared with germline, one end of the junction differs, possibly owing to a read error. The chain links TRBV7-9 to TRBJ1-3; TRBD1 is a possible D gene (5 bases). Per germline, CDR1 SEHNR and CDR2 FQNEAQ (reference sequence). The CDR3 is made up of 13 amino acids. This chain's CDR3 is CSSSLEGGDTIYF. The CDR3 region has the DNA TGTTCCAGCAGCTTAGAAGGAGGGGACACCATATATTTT.

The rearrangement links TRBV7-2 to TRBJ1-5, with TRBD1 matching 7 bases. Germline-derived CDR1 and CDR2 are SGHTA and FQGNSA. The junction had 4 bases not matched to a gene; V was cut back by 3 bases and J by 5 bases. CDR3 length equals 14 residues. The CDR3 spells CASSFGDSHQPQHF. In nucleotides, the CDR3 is TGTGCCAGCAGCTTTGGGGACAGTCATCAGCCCCAGCATTTT.

CDR3: CASSSPGTGSTKLFF. For the CDR3, the DNA is TGTGCCAGCAGTTCCCCCGGGACAGGGAGTACGAAACTGTTTTTT. J is TRBJ1-4 and V is TRBV28, with 9 bases that match TRBD1. The CDR3 runs 15 residues. J was trimmed by 11 bases and V by 4 bases; bases with no gene match: 11. Per the germline V gene, CDR1 is MDHEN and CDR2 is SYDVKM.

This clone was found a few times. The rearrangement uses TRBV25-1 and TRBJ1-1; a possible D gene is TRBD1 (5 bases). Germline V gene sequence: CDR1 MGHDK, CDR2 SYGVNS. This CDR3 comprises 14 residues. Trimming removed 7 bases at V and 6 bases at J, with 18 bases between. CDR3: CASIPSGGYAEAFF. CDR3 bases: TGTGCCAGCATTCCATCGGGGGGGTACGCTGAAGCTTTCTTT.

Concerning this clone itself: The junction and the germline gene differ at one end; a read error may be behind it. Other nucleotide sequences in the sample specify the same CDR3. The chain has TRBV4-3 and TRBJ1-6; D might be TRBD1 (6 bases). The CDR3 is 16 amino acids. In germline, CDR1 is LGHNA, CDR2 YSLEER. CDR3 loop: CASSQTPGHLNSPLHF. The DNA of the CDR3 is TGCGCCAGCAGCCAAACCCCGGGACACCTTAATTCCCCCCTCCACTTT.

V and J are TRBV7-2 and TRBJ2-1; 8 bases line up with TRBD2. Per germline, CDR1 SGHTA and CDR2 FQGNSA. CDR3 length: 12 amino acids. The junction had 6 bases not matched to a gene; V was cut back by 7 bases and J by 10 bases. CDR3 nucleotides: TGTGCCAGCAACGGGGGGGTAGGGGAGCAGTTCTTC. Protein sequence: CASNGGVGEQFF.

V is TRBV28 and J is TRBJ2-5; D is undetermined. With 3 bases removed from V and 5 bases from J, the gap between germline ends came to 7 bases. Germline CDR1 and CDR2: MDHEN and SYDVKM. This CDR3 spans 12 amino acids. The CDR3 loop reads CASSFFGETQYF. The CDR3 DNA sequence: TGTGCCAGCAGTTTTTTCGGGGAGACCCAGTACTTC.

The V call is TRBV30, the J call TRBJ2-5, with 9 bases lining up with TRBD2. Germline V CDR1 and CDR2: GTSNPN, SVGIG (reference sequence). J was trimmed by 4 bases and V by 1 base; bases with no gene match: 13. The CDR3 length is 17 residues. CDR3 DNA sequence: TGTGCCTGGAGTGAGGGCGGGGGGGGCCCAGTGGGAGAGACCCAGTACTTC. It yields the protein CAWSEGGGGPVGETQYF.

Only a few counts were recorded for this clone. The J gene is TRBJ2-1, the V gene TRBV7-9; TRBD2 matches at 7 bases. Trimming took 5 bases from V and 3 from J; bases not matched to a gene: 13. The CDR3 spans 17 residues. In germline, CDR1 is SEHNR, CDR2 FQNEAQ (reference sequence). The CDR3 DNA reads TGTGCCAGCAGCCCCCCGCCTCGACTAGCAGTCTACAATGAGCAGTTCTTC. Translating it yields CASSPPPRLAVYNEQFF. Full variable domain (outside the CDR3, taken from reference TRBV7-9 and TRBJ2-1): DTGVSQNPRHKITKRGQNVTFRCDPISEHNRLYWYRQTLGQGPEFLTYFQNEAQLEKSRLLSDRFSAERPKGSFSTLEIQRTEQGDSAMYLCASSPPPRLAVYNEQFFGPGTRLTVL.

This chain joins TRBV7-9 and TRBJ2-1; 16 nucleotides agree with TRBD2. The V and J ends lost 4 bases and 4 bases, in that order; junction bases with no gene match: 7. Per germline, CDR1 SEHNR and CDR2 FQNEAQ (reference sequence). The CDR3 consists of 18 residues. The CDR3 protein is CASSSGTSGGARYNEQFF. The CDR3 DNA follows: TGTGCCAGCAGCTCCGGGACTAGCGGGGGGGCACGATACAATGAGCAGTTCTTC.